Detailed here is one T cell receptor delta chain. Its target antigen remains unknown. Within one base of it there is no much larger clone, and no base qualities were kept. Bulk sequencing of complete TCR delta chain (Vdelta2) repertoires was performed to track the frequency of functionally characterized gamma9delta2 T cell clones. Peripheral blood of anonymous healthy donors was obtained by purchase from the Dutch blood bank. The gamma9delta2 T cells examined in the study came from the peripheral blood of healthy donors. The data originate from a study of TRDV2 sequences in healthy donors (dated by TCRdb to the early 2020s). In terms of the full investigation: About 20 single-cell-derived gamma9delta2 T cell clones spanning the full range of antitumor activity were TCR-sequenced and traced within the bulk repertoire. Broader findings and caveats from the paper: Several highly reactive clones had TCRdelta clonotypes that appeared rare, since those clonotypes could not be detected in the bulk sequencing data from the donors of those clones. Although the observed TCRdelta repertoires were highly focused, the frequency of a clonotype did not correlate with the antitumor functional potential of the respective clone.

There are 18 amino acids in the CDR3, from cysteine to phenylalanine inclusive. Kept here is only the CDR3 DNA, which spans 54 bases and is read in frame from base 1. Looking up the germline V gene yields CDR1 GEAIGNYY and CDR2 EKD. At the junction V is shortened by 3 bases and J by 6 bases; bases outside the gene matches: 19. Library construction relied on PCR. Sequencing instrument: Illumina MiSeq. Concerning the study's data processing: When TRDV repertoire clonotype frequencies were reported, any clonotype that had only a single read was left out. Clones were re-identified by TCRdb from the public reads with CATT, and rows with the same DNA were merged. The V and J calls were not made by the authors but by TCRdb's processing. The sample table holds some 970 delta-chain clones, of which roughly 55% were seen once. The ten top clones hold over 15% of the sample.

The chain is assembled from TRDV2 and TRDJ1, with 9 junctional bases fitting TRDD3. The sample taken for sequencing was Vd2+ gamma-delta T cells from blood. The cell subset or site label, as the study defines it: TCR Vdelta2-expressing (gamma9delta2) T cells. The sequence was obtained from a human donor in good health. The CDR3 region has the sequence CACDGVHGGYLSAHKLIF. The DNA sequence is TGTGCCTGTGACGGGGTGCACGGGGGATACCTCAGCGCTCATAAACTCATCTTT.